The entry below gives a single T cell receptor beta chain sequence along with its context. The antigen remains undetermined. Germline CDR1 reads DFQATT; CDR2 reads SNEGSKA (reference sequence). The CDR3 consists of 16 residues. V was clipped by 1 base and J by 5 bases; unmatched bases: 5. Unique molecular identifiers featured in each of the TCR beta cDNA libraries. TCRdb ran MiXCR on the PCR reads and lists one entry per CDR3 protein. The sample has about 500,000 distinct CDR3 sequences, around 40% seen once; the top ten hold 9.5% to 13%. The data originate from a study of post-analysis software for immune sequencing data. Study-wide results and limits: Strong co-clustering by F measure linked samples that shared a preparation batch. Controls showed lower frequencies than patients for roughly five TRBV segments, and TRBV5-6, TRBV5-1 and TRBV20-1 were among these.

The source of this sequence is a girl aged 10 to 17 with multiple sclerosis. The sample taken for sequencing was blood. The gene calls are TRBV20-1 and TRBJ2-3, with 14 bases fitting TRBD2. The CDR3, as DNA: TGCAGTGCTAGAGGGGGACTAGCGGGAGCTGGAGATACGCAGTATTTT. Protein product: CSARGGLAGAGDTQYF.